The present T cell receptor (beta chain) was sequenced within a study of blood T cell repertoires in COVID-19. Study background: The United States, Italy and Spain provided the acute and convalescent COVID-19 samples. Sources were T cells, B-cell-depleted T cells, or PBMCs; the material itself was cDNA or gDNA.

Under the authors' procedure: Counts of nucleated cells, estimated from reference gene primer amplification, were obtained. Using immunoSEQ multiplex PCR, the repertoire was profiled, and TCRdb retains in-frame clones only, with some absent. V and J calls plus clone size are reproduced from that table; the DNA served to infer D and trimming. Altogether about 97,000 clones are present, around 93% being singletons, with the ten largest covering roughly 17%. This clone was recorded once. The sequencing sample was made of peripheral blood. The sequence derives from a man aged 45 to 65 with acute or convalescent COVID-19.

CDR3 DNA: TGTGCCAGCAGTCCCTCGCGGGGGGCTAACAATGAGCAGTTCTTC. This translates into CASSPSRGANNEQFF. The gene calls are TRBV3-1 (or the pseudogene TRBV3-2) and TRBJ2-1; 8 nucleotides align to TRBD2. This CDR3 is 15 amino acids long. Germline V gives CDR1 LGHDT, CDR2 YNNKEL (reference sequence). Germline trimming cut 6 bases from V and 5 bases from J; bases unmatched to any gene: 9.